The 23 T cell receptor beta chains reported below all come from one sample, sequenced in a study of T cell responses to AZD1222 COVID-19 vaccine. Data came from immunoSEQ multiplex PCR; TCRdb stores just in-frame clones and leaves some out. The repertoire has about 83,000 clones, around 93% of them found once; the top ten carry 25% to 30%. This material consisted of peripheral blood, taken 28 days after the second AZD1222 dose. The receptor set was obtained from an adult who received the AZD1222 COVID-19 vaccine.

The chain carries TRBV23-1 and TRBJ2-7; no reliable D call. TRBV23-1 is sorted into the ORF group, with uncertain function. The CDR3 runs to 12 residues. Trimming took 3 bases from V and 4 from J, leaving 7 bases between them. The CDR3 DNA reads TGCGCCAGCAGTCAGTCAAAATACGAGCAGTACTTC. Its protein is CASSQSKYEQYF.

The J gene is TRBJ2-2, the V gene TRBV27; a weak D match, TRBD2 (7 bases). Per the germline V gene, CDR1 is MNHEY and CDR2 is SMNVEV (reference sequence). CDR3 length: 16 amino acids. Trimming took 3 bases from V and 4 from J, leaving 15 bases between them. CDR3 region: CASSFGLGGATGELFF. As DNA, the CDR3 is TGTGCCAGCAGTTTCGGACTGGGGGGGGCCACCGGGGAGCTGTTTTTT.

V usage is TRBV3-1 (or the pseudogene TRBV3-2) and J usage is TRBJ1-6; TRBD1 is a possible D gene (6 bases). The V end was cut by 4 bases, the J end by 7 bases, with 17 bases between. This CDR3 is 16 amino acids long. Germline V lookup: CDR1 LGHDT, CDR2 YNNKEL (reference sequence). CDR3 region: CASSRDRRQGNSPLHF. The CDR3 bases are TGTGCCAGCAGCCGTGACAGGCGGCAGGGCAATTCACCCCTCCACTTT.

The chain uses TRBV29-1 and TRBJ2-1, with 9 bases aligning to TRBD2. CDR1 SQVTM and CDR2 ANQGSEA come from the germline V gene. Trimming took 3 bases from V and 7 from J; bases not matched to a gene: 10. The CDR3 is 15 residues long. CDR3 residues: CSVDSFSGSGNEQFF. CDR3 nucleotides: TGCAGCGTTGATTCTTTTAGCGGGAGTGGGAATGAGCAGTTCTTC.

The chain combines TRBV28 with TRBJ2-3; 10 positions agree with TRBD2. V lost 5 bases to trimming and J lost 5 bases; unmatched junction nucleotides: 25. The CDR3 runs 21 residues. Per germline, CDR1 MDHEN and CDR2 SYDVKM. The CDR3 region is CASSLYLFGGTPSGSLDTQYF. In nucleotides, the CDR3 is TGTGCCAGCAGTCTTTACTTGTTTGGCGGGACACCTAGCGGGAGTTTAGATACGCAGTATTTT.

This clone was seen only a few times. V is TRBV6-6 and J is TRBJ2-7; the D gene is possibly TRBD1 (6 bases). The CDR3 contains 13 residues. Trimming removed 8 bases at V and 3 bases at J, with 14 bases between. Germline V CDR1 and CDR2: MNHNY, SVGAGI (reference sequence). The CDR3 DNA follows: TGTGCCAGCGCCCACAGGGTAGACTACGAGCAGTACTTC. It specifies CASAHRVDYEQYF.

The chain combines TRBV5-4 with TRBJ2-2; D may be TRBD1 (6 bases). This CDR3 comprises 15 residues. The V and J ends lost 4 bases and 4 bases respectively, with 14 bases between them. Per the germline V gene, CDR1 is SGHNT and CDR2 is YYREEE (reference sequence). Written as DNA, the CDR3 is TGTGCCAGCAGCCCCCAAGGGGGACCCACCGGGGAGCTGTTTTTT. Residues: CASSPQGGPTGELFF.

The chain is built from TRBV21-1 and TRBJ2-1; the table names TRBD2, a call not compared with the DNA. TRBV21-1 counts as a pseudogene. The CDR3 is 16 amino acids. The CDR3 loop is CASSKGMSGGYNEQFF. In DNA form, the CDR3 reads TGTGCCAGCAGCAAAGGAATGTCGGGCGGGTACAATGAGCAGTTCTTC.

J is TRBJ2-1 and V is TRBV4-3; a possible D gene is TRBD2 (5 bases). CDR3 length: 16 residues. Germline V CDR1 and CDR2: LGHNA, YSLEER. Trimming stripped 0 bases from V and 4 bases from J, with 13 bases between. CDR3 DNA sequence: TGCGCCAGCAGCCAAGAAGGTAGCGTTCTGTACAATGAGCAGTTCTTC. Translated: CASSQEGSVLYNEQFF.

The V and J genes are TRBV30 and TRBJ1-2; 9 bases agree with TRBD1. The germline V gene has CDR1 GTSNPN and CDR2 SVGIG (reference sequence). V lost 4 bases, J lost 7 bases, and 10 bases stayed unmatched. This CDR3 is built from 14 residues. As DNA, the CDR3 is TGTGCCTGGACCCTAGGGACAGGGAGGGGTGGCTACACCTTC. Protein: CAWTLGTGRGGYTF.

This chain uses TRBV7-2 with TRBJ2-1; tentatively, D is TRBD1 (6 bases). Germline V gene lookup returns CDR1 SGHTA and CDR2 FQGNSA. The V gene lost 5 bases and the J gene lost 9 bases, with 17 bases spanning the gap. The CDR3 contains 14 residues. The CDR3 DNA follows: TGTGCCAGCAGCCCAGGGACCCAGGGGTTTGAGCAGTTCTTC. Translated: CASSPGTQGFEQFF.

The rearrangement links TRBV9 to TRBJ2-1; no clear D gene. CDR3 length: 15 amino acids. Trimming stripped 0 bases from V and 8 bases from J, with 15 bases between. The germline CDR1 and CDR2 sequences are SGDLS and YYNGEE. In nucleotides, the CDR3 is TGTGCCAGCAGCGTAGAATCCTCTGAGGTCCATGAGCAGTTCTTC. It translates to CASSVESSEVHEQFF.

This clone was observed once. The chain uses TRBV12-5 and TRBJ1-1; D unresolved. CDR3 length equals 12 residues. V was shortened by 6 bases and J by 6 bases, with 11 bases between the two germline ends. Germline V lookup: CDR1 LGHNT, CDR2 FRNRAP. The CDR3 is CASGLERAEAFF. DNA of the CDR3: TGTGCTAGTGGACTCGAGAGGGCTGAAGCTTTCTTT.

This clone appeared once. The chain joins TRBV6-5 to TRBJ2-7; D possibly corresponds to TRBD1 (6 bases). CDR1 is MNHEY, CDR2 SVGAGI, per germline. The V and J ends lost 6 bases and 2 bases respectively, with 11 bases between them. This CDR3 is 13 amino acids long. The CDR3 reads CASRRTETYEQYF. As DNA, the CDR3 is TGTGCCAGCAGGCGGACAGAGACCTACGAGCAGTACTTC.

The chain is built from TRBV24-1 and TRBJ2-5; TRBD1 matches 7 bases. The CDR3 consists of 16 residues. After removal of 4 bases from V and 5 bases from J, the junction contained 12 bases not matched to a gene. Germline assignment: CDR1 KGHDR and CDR2 SFDVKD. This CDR3 reads CATSDPTPQGSETQYF. CDR3 nucleotide sequence: TGTGCCACCAGTGACCCTACCCCACAGGGGAGCGAGACCCAGTACTTC.

As regards this clone: This sample includes further DNA sequences coding for the same CDR3. The V gene is TRBV28, the J gene TRBJ2-1, with 11 nucleotides matching TRBD2. The CDR3 sequence is 12 residues long. The J segment lost 13 bases and the V segment lost 3 bases, leaving 2 bases of the junction unmatched. The germline gives CDR1 MDHEN, CDR2 SYDVKM. CDR3 nucleotides: TGTGCCAGCAGTTTGACTAGCGGGGAACAGTTCTTC. It translates to CASSLTSGEQFF. The whole variable domain, remainder taken from reference TRBV28 and TRBJ2-1, is DVKVTQSSRYLVKRTGEKVFLECVQDMDHENMFWYRQDPGLGLRLIYFSYDVKMKEKGDIPEGYSVSREKKERFSLILESASTNQTSMYLCASSLTSGEQFFGPGTRLTVL.

The chain employs TRBV18 and TRBJ2-1; 11 bases are a match to TRBD1. CDR1 and CDR2 from the germline V gene are KGHSH and LQKENI. The CDR3 spans 15 residues. V was clipped by 6 bases and J by 3 bases; unmatched bases: 4. CDR3 sequence reads: CASSPGTGGYNEQFF. The CDR3 nucleotides read TGTGCCAGCTCCCCCGGGACAGGGGGCTACAATGAGCAGTTCTTC.

The V gene is TRBV11-2, the J gene TRBJ2-1, with 7 bases fitting TRBD1. Germline V gives CDR1 SGHAT, CDR2 FQNNGV. CDR3 size: 15 residues. J was trimmed by 5 bases and V by 5 bases; bases with no gene match: 9. The CDR3 region has the DNA TGTGCCAGCAGCCAGGACAGGCCCACCAACAATGAGCAGTTCTTC. Protein sequence: CASSQDRPTNNEQFF.

This sequence joins TRBV19 and TRBJ2-1; D gene ambiguous. There are 16 residues in the CDR3. Germline V gene sequence: CDR1 LNHDA, CDR2 SQIVND (reference sequence). Trimming removed 2 bases from V and 3 bases from J, with 14 bases in between. Here the CDR3 DNA reads TGTGCCAGTAGTATAACATTGCAGAGCCTCTACAATGAGCAGTTCTTC. Amino acids: CASSITLQSLYNEQFF.

The CDR3 region is CAWSVGAARSYEQYF. For the CDR3, the DNA is TGTGCCTGGAGTGTAGGGGCCGCCAGATCCTACGAGCAGTACTTC. J is TRBJ2-7 and V is TRBV30, with D tentatively TRBD1 (5 bases). Germline CDR1 reads GTSNPN; CDR2 reads SVGIG (reference sequence). Trimming removed 0 bases at V and 1 base at J, with 13 bases between. The CDR3 contains 15 residues. Variable domain in full (rest from reference TRBV30 and TRBJ2-7): SQTIHQWPATLVQPVGSPLSLECTVEGTSNPNLYWYRQAAGRGLQLLFYSVGIGQISSEVPQNLSASRPQDRQFILSSKKLLLSDSGFYLCAWSVGAARSYEQYFGPGTRLTVT.

Only a few counts were recorded for this clone. Here the CDR3 reads CASSPPSWQGGGYTF. CDR3 coding DNA: TGTGCCAGCTCACCACCAAGTTGGCAGGGAGGCGGCTACACCTTC. This chain uses TRBV18 with TRBJ1-2; D is perhaps TRBD1 (5 bases). V was pared by 0 bases and J by 8 bases, with 16 bases between. Germline V gene sequence: CDR1 KGHSH, CDR2 LQKENI. This CDR3 region has 15 residues.

The chain employs TRBV7-3 and TRBJ1-5; D remains ambiguous. With 5 bases removed from V and 9 bases from J, the gap between germline ends came to 14 bases. Germline V gene data show CDR1 as SGHTA and CDR2 as FQGTGA. The CDR3 length is 13 residues. The CDR3 DNA is TGTGCCAGCAGCACAATCCCCCGCTCGCCCCAGCATTTT. This codes for CASSTIPRSPQHF.

The chain uses TRBV12-3 or TRBV12-4 and TRBJ1-2, with D possibly being TRBD1 (5 bases). V lost 7 bases to trimming and J lost 2 bases, with 11 bases between them. The CDR3 extends over 13 amino acids. The CDR3 DNA reads as TGTGCCAGCAATGCAGGGATCAACTATGGCTACACCTTC. This gives the protein CASNAGINYGYTF.